A single sample is the source of the 27 T cell receptor beta chains below, sequenced in a study of regulatory T cells in long-lasting Graves disease. The authors built TCR beta libraries using iRepertoire HTBI primers and Arm-PCR of CDR3 regions. Each CDR3 protein is one row after TCRdb ran MiXCR on the multiplex PCR reads. This table holds 350,000 to 550,000 distinct CDR3 sequences, approximately 16% found once. Time point denoted: newly diagnosed GD, antithyroid drugs for less than 3 months. The TCR library was made from RNA extracted from PBMCs. These data are also associated with another study on T cells in Graves' hyperthyroidism and ophthalmopathy.

Sequencing used peripheral blood mononuclear cells (PBMCs), obtained at new diagnosis, from a patient treated with antithyroid drugs. All receptors come from a woman under 30 with Graves disease.

The sample holds a few counts of this clonotype. The chain uses TRBV4-1 and TRBJ1-1, with no clear D. Trimming shortened V by 0 bases and J by 2 bases, and 10 bases separated the two germline ends. CDR1 MGHRA and CDR2 YSYEKL come from the germline V gene. The CDR3 runs to 15 residues. CDR3 sequence: CASSQERAENTEAFF. The CDR3 nucleotides are TGCGCCAGCAGCCAAGAACGAGCAGAAAACACTGAAGCTTTCTTT.

In its sample, this clonotype was seen a few times. The rearrangement links TRBV6-1 to TRBJ2-5; D is unclear. CDR1 is MNHNS and CDR2 is SASEGT in the germline V gene. The CDR3 has 13 amino acids. V dropped 6 bases and J dropped 4 bases, with 12 bases sitting between them. CDR3 amino acids: CASSPLSRETQYF. For the CDR3, the DNA is TGTGCCAGCAGCCCCCTGAGCAGAGAGACCCAGTACTTC.

This clonotype was seen at least ten times. The rearrangement uses TRBV27 and TRBJ1-1, with a tentative D call TRBD1 (5 bases). CDR3 length: 18 amino acids. Per germline, CDR1 MNHEY and CDR2 SMNVEV (reference sequence). Trimming removed 0 bases from V and 5 bases from J, with 22 bases in between. Here the CDR3 reads CASSLSMLWGGARTEAFF. DNA of the CDR3: TGTGCCAGCAGTTTATCTATGCTCTGGGGAGGGGCGCGTACTGAAGCTTTCTTT.

This clonotype was counted only a few times. V usage is TRBV28 and J usage is TRBJ2-3; no clear D gene. CDR3 length: 15 amino acids. CDR1 MDHEN and CDR2 SYDVKM come from the germline V gene. V shed 2 bases and J shed 2 bases, with 11 bases lying between them. This CDR3 is CASSLVHPPTDTQYF. The CDR3 nucleotides are TGTGCCAGCAGTTTAGTCCATCCCCCCACAGATACGCAGTATTTT.

This clonotype was detected many times. The chain employs TRBV3-1 and TRBJ2-1; 15 bases match TRBD2. The germline V gene encodes CDR1 LGHDT and CDR2 YNNKEL (reference sequence). The CDR3 consists of 16 residues. Trimming at V came to 5 bases and at J to 3 bases, leaving 2 bases not matched to a gene. CDR3 coding DNA: TGTGCCAGCAGCGGGGGACTAGCGGGAGGCTACAATGAGCAGTTCTTC. Protein: CASSGGLAGGYNEQFF.

The chain links TRBV7-8 to TRBJ2-5; D may be TRBD1 (6 bases). The germline gives CDR1 SGHVS, CDR2 FQNEAQ. V gave up 8 bases and J gave up 2 bases, with 21 bases separating them. The CDR3 covers 16 residues. CDR3 sequence: CASQVGWQGHQETQYF. CDR3 nucleotide sequence: TGTGCCAGCCAGGTTGGGTGGCAGGGACATCAAGAGACCCAGTACTTC.

This clonotype was detected a few times. The chain joins TRBV5-1 to TRBJ2-5; 8 nucleotides match TRBD1. The V and J ends lost 6 bases and 2 bases, in that order; junction bases with no gene match: 12. The CDR3 extends over 16 amino acids. CDR1 SGHRS and CDR2 YFSETQ come from the germline V gene. The CDR3 loop is CASTSGGQAGQETQYF. For the CDR3, the DNA is TGCGCCAGCACCTCAGGGGGACAGGCCGGTCAAGAGACCCAGTACTTC.

Comment on this clonotype: A much bigger clone sits one base away, suggesting this may be a read error. The chain has TRBV3-1 and TRBJ2-1, with D possibly called TRBD1 or TRBD2 (5 bases each). The CDR3 contains 14 residues. Per germline, CDR1 LGHDT and CDR2 YNNKEL (reference sequence). The CDR3 DNA reads as TGTGCCAGCAACCAAGATGGGGGATACAATGAGCAGTTCTTC. Protein sequence: CASNQDGGYNEQFF.

The V call is TRBV28, the J call TRBJ2-1; D not certain. Germline CDR1 is MDHEN and CDR2 is SYDVKM. The CDR3 covers 14 residues. Trimming pared 7 bases from V and 2 bases from J, leaving 12 bases between. CDR3 DNA: TGTGCCAGCATGCCTTTAAGCACCTACAATGAGCAGTTCTTC. It specifies CASMPLSTYNEQFF.

This clonotype was observed at least ten times. V is TRBV7-9 and J is TRBJ2-5; D is undetermined. Between the trimmed V and J ends, which lost 2 bases and 4 bases, there was a span of 11 bases. CDR3 size: 14 residues. Germline V gene sequence: CDR1 SEHNR, CDR2 FQNEAQ (reference sequence). The CDR3: CASSLQRPRETQYF. CDR3 in DNA: TGTGCCAGCAGCTTACAACGACCCCGAGAGACCCAGTACTTC.

The V call is TRBV27, the J call TRBJ1-1; 10 bases match TRBD1. Germline V gene sequence: CDR1 MNHEY, CDR2 SMNVEV (reference sequence). The V gene end was trimmed by 1 base and the J gene end by 2 bases; junction bases not matched to a gene: 10. The CDR3 is made up of 18 amino acids. The DNA for the CDR3 is TGTGCCAGCAGTTTATGGCGGGGGACAGGGGCCCTAAACACTGAAGCTTTCTTT. As protein: CASSLWRGTGALNTEAFF.

In its sample, this clonotype was seen a few times. The chain combines TRBV19 with TRBJ2-1; D assignment may be TRBD1 or TRBD2 (5 bases each). This CDR3 region has 15 residues. Trimming stripped 0 bases from V and 4 bases from J, with 10 bases between. Per the germline V gene, CDR1 is LNHDA and CDR2 is SQIVND (reference sequence). The CDR3 loop reads CASSIEGVLYNEQFF. CDR3 DNA: TGTGCCAGTAGTATAGAGGGGGTTTTATACAATGAGCAGTTCTTC.

This chain connects TRBV2 to TRBJ1-2, with TRBD1 identical over 7 bases. J was trimmed by 6 bases and V by 0 bases; bases with no gene match: 10. Germline assignment: CDR1 SNHLY and CDR2 FYNNEI. The CDR3 is made up of 16 amino acids. CDR3 bases: TGTGCCAGCAGTGAAGCTGTCTTGACAGGGCTGGATGGCTACACCTTC. Translation gives CASSEAVLTGLDGYTF.

This clonotype occurred many times. This sequence joins TRBV27 and TRBJ2-7, with 7 bases that match TRBD1. Germline V lookup: CDR1 MNHEY, CDR2 SMNVEV (reference sequence). This CDR3 comprises 15 residues. V gave up 0 bases and J gave up 2 bases; unmatched junction bases: 4. As DNA, the CDR3 is TGTGCCAGCAGTTTATCTTTGGGACAGACCTACGAGCAGTACTTC. Amino acids: CASSLSLGQTYEQYF.

This clonotype was counted between two and nine times. The V gene is TRBV5-1, the J gene TRBJ2-4, with TRBD2 matching 9 bases. V lost 0 bases and J lost 0; bases outside the gene matches: 7. CDR1 is SGHRS, CDR2 YFSETQ, per germline. This CDR3 spans 18 amino acids. The CDR3 region is CASSLVASGELAKNIQYF. Here the CDR3 DNA reads TGCGCCAGCAGCTTGGTGGCTAGCGGGGAATTAGCCAAAAACATTCAGTACTTC.

This clonotype was observed at least ten times. This rearrangement joins TRBV3-1 to TRBJ2-5; no clear D. Germline CDR1 reads LGHDT; CDR2 reads YNNKEL (reference sequence). This CDR3 is 13 amino acids long. The V and J ends lost 3 bases and 5 bases respectively, with 10 bases between them. The CDR3 region has the DNA TGTGCCAGCAGCCATCTTAGAACGGAGACCCAGTACTTC. Translation: CASSHLRTETQYF.

The V call is TRBV9, the J call TRBJ2-1; 8 bases agree with TRBD2. The CDR3 is 17 residues long. CDR1 and CDR2 from the germline V gene are SGDLS and YYNGEE. The V gene end was trimmed by 0 bases and the J gene end by 1 base; junction bases not matched to a gene: 6. As DNA, the CDR3 is TGTGCCAGCAGCGTAGGTGTTAGCGGGGCGTCCTACAATGAGCAGTTCTTC. Its protein is CASSVGVSGASYNEQFF. The full variable domain, its missing parts supplied by reference TRBV9 and TRBJ2-1, is DSGVTQTPKHLITATGQRVTLRCSPRSGDLSVYWYQQSLDQGLQFLIQYYNGEERAKGNILERFSAQQFPDLHSELNLSSLELGDSALYFCASSVGVSGASYNEQFFGPGTRLTVL.

A remark on this clonotype: Just one base apart from a much larger clone, this may be a read error. The DNA of the CDR3 is TGTGCCAGCAGCGGACTAGCGAACTACGAGCAGTTCTTC. Protein product: CASSGLANYEQFF. The V call is TRBV27, the J call TRBJ2-1; 9 positions match TRBD2. The germline gives CDR1 MNHEY, CDR2 SMNVEV (reference sequence). V was clipped by 6 bases and J by 10 bases; unmatched bases: 7. This CDR3 is 13 amino acids long.

The sample holds many counts of this clonotype. The rearrangement uses TRBV3-1 and TRBJ2-3; D remains ambiguous. Trimming pared 0 bases from V and 7 bases from J, leaving 8 bases between. Germline V gene data show CDR1 as LGHDT and CDR2 as YNNKEL (reference sequence). The CDR3 loop spans 13 amino acids. CDR3 sequence reads: CASSQELSNTQYF. DNA of the CDR3: TGTGCCAGCAGCCAAGAGTTGTCGAATACGCAGTATTTT.

With respect to this clonotype: A much larger clone lies a single base off, so this may be a read error. The CDR3: CTSSSLANSYNEQFF. CDR3 bases: TGTACCAGCAGCTCACTAGCAAACTCCTACAATGAGCAGTTCTTC. The rearrangement uses TRBV7-9 and TRBJ2-1, with D maybe TRBD2 (6 bases). Germline CDR1 and CDR2: SEHNR and FQNEAQ (reference sequence). The CDR3 has 15 amino acids.

This clonotype was found many times. The chain couples TRBV12-3 or TRBV12-4 to TRBJ2-5; possible D gene TRBD1, 6 bases. Trimming shortened V by 3 bases and J by 5 bases, and 13 bases separated the two germline ends. The CDR3 has 14 residues. The CDR3 here is CASSLTGGRETQYF. For the CDR3, the DNA is TGTGCCAGCAGTTTGACAGGCGGTAGGGAGACCCAGTACTTC.

This clonotype turned up a few times. This sequence joins TRBV29-1 and TRBJ2-7, with D unresolved. CDR1 and CDR2 (germline): SQVTM, ANQGSEA. The CDR3 sequence is 13 residues long. With 3 bases removed from V and 4 bases from J, the gap between germline ends came to 13 bases. DNA for the CDR3: TGCAGCGTTGATTCAGGCGACGGGTACGAGCAGTACTTC. It yields the protein CSVDSGDGYEQYF.

The CDR3 spells CASSPRRRYGLANDNEQFF. The CDR3, as DNA: TGTGCCAGCTCACCCCGCCGCAGGTATGGACTAGCGAACGACAATGAGCAGTTCTTC. The gene calls are TRBV18 and TRBJ2-1, with TRBD2 identical over 9 bases. Germline CDR1 KGHSH, CDR2 LQKENI. The CDR3 contains 19 residues. The ends lost 3 bases at V and 5 bases at J; junction bases unmatched: 17.

With regard to this clonotype: A much larger clone lies one base from this, so it may be a read error. J is TRBJ2-4 and V is TRBV5-8; possibly TRBD1 or TRBD2 for D (6 bases each). V lost 5 bases, J lost 5 bases, and 23 bases lay in between. The germline gives CDR1 SGHTS, CDR2 YDEGEE. This CDR3 region has 17 residues. Written as DNA, the CDR3 is TGTGCCAGCAGTTTTCTCGGGGGCTCAGGGGAAGAAAACATTCAGTACTTC. It yields the protein CASSFLGGSGEENIQYF.

This clonotype was found many times. This chain uses TRBV2 with TRBJ2-2, with 13 positions matching TRBD2. The CDR3 sequence is 18 residues long. CDR1 and CDR2 (germline): SNHLY, FYNNEI. V lost 4 bases and J lost 2; bases outside the gene matches: 7. CDR3 sequence (DNA): TGTGCCAGCAGTGTGGGGACTAGCGGGGTATTAAACACCGGGGAGCTGTTTTTT. This translates into CASSVGTSGVLNTGELFF.

This clonotype was seen ten or more times. This sequence joins TRBV7-3 and TRBJ2-1; D call uncertain. CDR3 size: 14 residues. The germline V and J ends were trimmed by 5 bases and 6 bases, with 14 bases remaining between them. Germline V gives CDR1 SGHTA, CDR2 FQGTGA. The CDR3 loop reads CASSPQTTSNEQFF. Written as DNA, the CDR3 is TGTGCCAGCAGCCCTCAGACCACTTCCAATGAGCAGTTCTTC.

This clonotype was found many times. V and J are TRBV20-1 and TRBJ2-7, with 8 bases aligning to TRBD1. Germline CDR1 reads DFQATT; CDR2 reads SNEGSKA (reference sequence). V lost 0 bases, J lost 4 bases, and 5 bases stayed unmatched. The CDR3 extends over 14 amino acids. The CDR3 sequence is CSARDPTGDYEQYF. DNA of the CDR3: TGCAGTGCTAGAGATCCGACAGGGGATTACGAGCAGTACTTC.